This TCR beta chain emerged from a study of blood T cell repertoires in COVID-19. Study-wide context: The samples span acute and convalescent COVID-19 from the United States, Italy and Spain. In each case, the material was cDNA or gDNA derived from T cells, B-cell-depleted T cells, or PBMCs.

The protocol was immunoSEQ multiplex PCR, while the TCRdb copy is restricted to in-frame clones and leaves out a portion. The profile shows approximately 220,000 clones, approximately 86% of them singletons. Recruitment covered 20 to 25 US areas and drew participants whose ages spanned roughly 18 to 89 years. In assigning cohorts, the study relied on participant-reported clinical history. The CDR3 length is 16 residues. V shed 1 base and J shed 8 bases, with 18 bases lying between them. Germline CDR1 reads SGHTA; CDR2 reads FQGNSA. The sequenced sample consisted of PBMCs or T cells enriched from blood (not recorded which). This receptor was obtained from a woman aged 25 to 39 with acute COVID-19. This chain uses TRBV7-2 with TRBJ2-1, with D tentatively TRBD1 (5 bases). The CDR3: CASSLDGHTGWDEQFF. The CDR3 DNA follows: TGTGCCAGCAGCTTAGACGGACACACCGGGTGGGATGAGCAGTTCTTC.